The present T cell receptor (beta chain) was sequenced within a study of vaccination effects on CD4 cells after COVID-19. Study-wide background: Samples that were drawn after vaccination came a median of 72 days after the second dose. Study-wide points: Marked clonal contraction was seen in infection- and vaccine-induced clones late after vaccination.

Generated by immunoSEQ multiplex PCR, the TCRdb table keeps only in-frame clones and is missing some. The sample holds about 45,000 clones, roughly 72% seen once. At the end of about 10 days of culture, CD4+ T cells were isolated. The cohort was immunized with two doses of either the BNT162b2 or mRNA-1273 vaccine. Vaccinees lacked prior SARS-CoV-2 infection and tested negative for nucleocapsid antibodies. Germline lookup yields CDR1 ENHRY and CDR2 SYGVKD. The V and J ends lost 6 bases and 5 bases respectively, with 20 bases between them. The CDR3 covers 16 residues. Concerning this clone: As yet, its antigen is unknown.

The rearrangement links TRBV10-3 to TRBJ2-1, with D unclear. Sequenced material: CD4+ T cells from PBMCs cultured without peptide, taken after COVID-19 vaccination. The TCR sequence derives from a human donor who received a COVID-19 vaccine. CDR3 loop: CAISLQSTGRNNEQFF. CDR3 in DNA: TGTGCCATCAGCTTACAAAGTACCGGAAGAAACAATGAGCAGTTCTTC.